This entry lists 16 T cell receptor beta chains sequenced from one sample in a study of T cell changes during pregnancy in multiple sclerosis. The table came from immunoSEQ multiplex PCR; TCRdb's copy has only in-frame clones and leaves some out. The repertoire holds 49,000 or so clones, with 85% to 95% as singletons. The sample here was peripheral blood, taken in the third trimester of pregnancy. These TCRs come from a female donor with multiple sclerosis, enrolled in a pregnancy study.

The V gene is TRBV6-4, the J gene TRBJ1-4; tentative D call: TRBD1 (5 bases). The CDR3 length is 17 residues. Germline loops: CDR1 MRHNA, CDR2 SNTAGT. V lost 2 bases to trimming and J lost 5 bases, with 18 bases between them. The chain's CDR3 is CASSDPQTGRVNEKLFF. CDR3 sequence (DNA): TGTGCCAGCAGTGACCCACAGACTGGCAGGGTGAATGAAAAACTGTTTTTT.

V and J are TRBV13 and TRBJ1-4, with D possibly being TRBD1 (5 bases). From germline, CDR1 is PRHDT and CDR2 FYEKMQ (reference sequence). With 5 bases removed from V and 5 bases from J, the gap between germline ends came to 21 bases. The CDR3 runs to 17 residues. CDR3 in amino acids: CASSPRTPEAANEKLFF. The CDR3 DNA is TGTGCCAGCAGCCCTCGGACACCCGAGGCCGCAAATGAAAAACTGTTTTTT.

The rearrangement joins TRBV20-1 to TRBJ1-2; perhaps TRBD1 as D (5 bases). The V end was cut by 1 base, the J end by 7 bases, with 7 bases between. From germline, CDR1 is DFQATT and CDR2 SNEGSKA (reference sequence). The CDR3 is 11 amino acids. The CDR3 sequence: CSARVGGGYTF. CDR3 nucleotides: TGCAGTGCTAGAGTCGGGGGTGGCTACACCTTC.

The chain employs TRBV4-3 and TRBJ2-7; TRBD2 matches at 8 bases. The V segment lost 6 bases and the J segment 6 bases; nucleotides outside the gene matches: 10. Germline V gives CDR1 LGHNA, CDR2 YSLEER. The length of the CDR3 is 14 residues. The CDR3 loop is CASSQLGLVGEQYF. For the CDR3, the DNA is TGCGCCAGCAGTCAATTGGGACTAGTGGGCGAGCAGTACTTC.

The V and J genes are TRBV6-6 and TRBJ2-5; D possibly corresponds to TRBD1 (5 bases). There are 13 residues in the CDR3. CDR1 is MNHNY, CDR2 SVGAGI, per germline (reference sequence). Deletions cut 6 bases from V and 6 bases from J, with 14 bases between. The CDR3 DNA is TGTGCCAGCAGCACGCAGGGTCGTCAGACCCAGTACTTC. Encoded protein: CASSTQGRQTQYF.

The chain couples TRBV4-2 to TRBJ1-2, with 12 bases lining up with TRBD1. The V segment lost 1 base and the J segment 4 bases; nucleotides outside the gene matches: 4. Germline loops: CDR1 LGHNA, CDR2 YNFKEQ. The CDR3 sequence is 16 residues long. CDR3 amino acids: CASSQAGTGGGYGYTF. In DNA form, the CDR3 reads TGTGCCAGCAGCCAAGCCGGGACAGGGGGCGGCTATGGCTACACCTTC.

The chain links TRBV18 to TRBJ1-2, with D possibly matching TRBD1 (5 bases). Germline CDR1 KGHSH, CDR2 LQKENI. Trimming stripped 5 bases from V and 5 bases from J, with 12 bases between. There are 13 residues in the CDR3. This CDR3 reads CASSYQGQYGYTF. As DNA, the CDR3 is TGTGCCAGCTCATATCAGGGTCAATATGGCTACACCTTC.

This sequence joins TRBV29-1 and TRBJ2-3; D is unclear. The CDR3 contains 12 residues. Looked up from germline, CDR1 is SQVTM and CDR2 is ANQGSEA. V lost 7 bases and J lost 0, with 8 bases in between. The CDR3 is CSDRTSTDTQYF. DNA for the CDR3: TGCAGCGACCGAACTAGCACAGATACGCAGTATTTT.

The chain combines TRBV19 with TRBJ2-3; 8 nucleotides line up with TRBD2. V was pared by 5 bases and J by 3 bases, with 4 bases of the junction left unmatched. The CDR3 consists of 14 residues. Per germline, CDR1 LNHDA and CDR2 SQIVND (reference sequence). The CDR3 bases are TGTGCCAGTAGTGGGGCTAGCGGGACAGATACGCAGTATTTT. It yields the protein CASSGASGTDTQYF.

V is TRBV7-9 and J is TRBJ2-3, with 8 bases matching TRBD2. The germline V gene has CDR1 SEHNR and CDR2 FQNEAQ (reference sequence). V lost 5 bases to trimming and J lost 2 bases; unmatched junction nucleotides: 6. The CDR3 length is 15 residues. This chain's CDR3 is CASSGRTSLTDTQYF. CDR3 sequence (DNA): TGTGCCAGCAGCGGACGGACTAGCCTCACAGATACGCAGTATTTT.

A few counts support this clone. The chain has TRBV6-1 and TRBJ2-5; 11 bases match TRBD2. Per germline, CDR1 MNHNS and CDR2 SASEGT. The CDR3 length is 15 residues. V lost 4 bases and J lost 3; bases outside the gene matches: 4. The chain's CDR3 is CASSGLAGGEETQYF. DNA of the CDR3: TGTGCCAGCAGTGGCCTAGCGGGAGGTGAAGAGACCCAGTACTTC.

This clone was recorded only once. In nucleotides, the CDR3 is TGCAGCGTGATTACTTACACGACAGGGCGGTACGACACTGAAGCTTTCTTT. This translates into CSVITYTTGRYDTEAFF. This chain links TRBV29-1 with TRBJ1-1; 7 positions match TRBD1. Germline loops: CDR1 SQVTM, CDR2 ANQGSEA. The V gene end was trimmed by 6 bases and the J gene end by 3 bases; junction bases not matched to a gene: 19. This CDR3 has 17 amino acids. The full variable domain, rest sourced from reference TRBV29-1 and TRBJ1-1, is SAVISQKPSRDICQRGTSLTIQCQVDSQVTMMFWYRQQPGQSLTLIATANQGSEATYESGFVIDKFPISRPNLTFSTLTVSNMSPEDSSIYLCSVITYTTGRYDTEAFFGQGTRLTVV.

This clone was counted between two and nine times. The V gene is TRBV7-2, the J gene TRBJ2-3; D is possibly TRBD2 (6 bases). Per germline, CDR1 SGHTA and CDR2 FQGNSA. V dropped 0 bases and J dropped 5 bases, with 9 bases sitting between them. The CDR3 is 14 amino acids. The CDR3 reads CASSLALAGDTQYF. DNA of the CDR3: TGTGCCAGCAGCTTAGCACTAGCTGGAGATACGCAGTATTTT.

The chain has TRBV5-6 and TRBJ2-3; D unresolved. The CDR3 consists of 12 residues. V was cut by 4 bases and J by 4 bases, with 7 bases left in between. Germline V gene lookup returns CDR1 SGHDT and CDR2 YYEEEE. CDR3 amino acids: CASSLTADTQYF. The CDR3 DNA sequence: TGTGCCAGCAGCCTCACAGCAGATACGCAGTATTTT.

This chain uses TRBV10-3 with TRBJ2-3; D is possibly TRBD1 (5 bases). V shed 2 bases and J shed 5 bases, with 8 bases lying between them. CDR3 length: 13 amino acids. Germline CDR1 is ENHRY and CDR2 is SYGVKD. This chain's CDR3 is CAISEQGQDTQYF. The DNA for the CDR3 is TGTGCCATCAGTGAGCAGGGTCAAGATACGCAGTATTTT.

The chain couples TRBV10-3 to TRBJ2-7, with D possibly TRBD2 on 5 matching bases. The CDR3 sequence is 14 residues long. Trimming shortened V by 4 bases and J by 0 bases, and 10 bases separated the two germline ends. The V gene's germline CDR1 is ENHRY and CDR2 SYGVKD. CDR3 nucleotides: TGTGCCATCAGTGGGGATAGCGTCTCCTACGAGCAGTACTTC. Translation gives CAISGDSVSYEQYF.